This passage covers 23 T cell receptor beta chains from one sample sequenced in a study of beta chain features in type 1 diabetes. The sequenced template was cDNA made from the entire isolated RNA. The assay was immunoSEQ multiplex PCR, and TCRdb's table has in-frame clones only and misses some. This sample has around 340,000 clones; around 19% occur once, and the top ten carry 0.035% to 0.055%. The sample was naive CD4+ T cells from blood. Every receptor here comes from a woman under 30 in good health.

This chain links TRBV4-2 with TRBJ1-4; no clear D gene. Trimming removed 5 bases at V and 0 bases at J, with 10 bases between. Germline loops: CDR1 LGHNA, CDR2 YNFKEQ. CDR3 length: 15 amino acids. The chain's CDR3 is CASSSTTATNEKLFF. The DNA of the CDR3 is TGTGCCAGCAGCAGCACCACAGCAACTAATGAAAAACTGTTTTTT.

The V call is TRBV7-3, the J call TRBJ1-1; 8 nucleotides match TRBD1. Germline lookup yields CDR1 SGHTA and CDR2 FQGTGA. Trimming cost V 4 bases and J 1 base; bases outside gene matches: 2. This CDR3 is built from 14 residues. The CDR3 coding sequence is TGTGCCAGCAGCTCGGGACAGGCGAACACTGAAGCTTTCTTT. Protein: CASSSGQANTEAFF. Full variable domain (rest looked up from reference TRBV7-3 and TRBJ1-1): GAGVSQTPSNKVTEKGKYVELRCDPISGHTALYWYRQSLGQGPEFLIYFQGTGAADDSGLPNDRFFAVRPEGSVSTLKIQRTERGDSAVYLCASSSGQANTEAFFGQGTRLTVV.

In its sample, this clone was seen a few times. The chain recombines TRBV11-2 with TRBJ2-3; 7 bases are a match to TRBD2. The CDR3 is 15 residues long. V lost 4 bases to trimming and J lost 1 base; unmatched junction nucleotides: 5. Germline CDR1 is SGHAT and CDR2 is FQNNGV. In nucleotides, the CDR3 is TGTGCCAGCAGCTCCGGACTAGGAGGCACAGATACGCAGTATTTT. It translates to CASSSGLGGTDTQYF.

This clone was observed a few times. The J gene is TRBJ2-2, the V gene TRBV5-1, with 14 nucleotides matching TRBD2. V gave up 9 bases and J gave up 5 bases; unmatched junction bases: 6. The CDR3 covers 15 residues. Germline CDR1 and CDR2: SGHRS and YFSETQ. The CDR3: CATGTSGRATGELFF. CDR3 sequence (DNA): TGCGCCACGGGGACTAGCGGGAGAGCTACCGGGGAGCTGTTTTTT.

The chain joins TRBV5-4 to TRBJ2-7; 9 bases line up with TRBD2. The ends lost 2 bases at V and 0 bases at J; junction bases unmatched: 6. From germline, CDR1 is SGHNT and CDR2 YYREEE (reference sequence). The CDR3 spans 16 residues. CDR3 sequence: CASSLKREANSYEQYF. The CDR3 DNA reads as TGTGCCAGCAGCTTAAAGCGGGAGGCCAACTCCTACGAGCAGTACTTC.

The V and J genes are TRBV30 and TRBJ1-2; D not certain. This CDR3 region has 12 residues. CDR1 and CDR2 from the germline V gene are GTSNPN and SVGIG (reference sequence). V lost 0 bases and J 5 bases, leaving 7 bases between the germline ends. The CDR3 reads CAWSVIGYGYTF. In nucleotides, the CDR3 is TGTGCCTGGAGTGTAATCGGGTATGGCTACACCTTC.

Points on this clone: One end of the junction fails to match germline, which may point to a read error. J is TRBJ2-1 and V is TRBV7-7; a possible D gene is TRBD2 (5 bases). The CDR3 has 15 amino acids. Germline V CDR1 and CDR2: SSHAT, FNYEAQ (reference sequence). The CDR3 loop is CASSLALSSYNEQFF. The CDR3 bases are TGTGCTAGCAGCTTAGCGTTGAGCTCCTACAATGAGCAGTTCTTC.

The chain carries TRBV4-1 and TRBJ1-1; the D gene is possibly TRBD1 (6 bases). CDR1 and CDR2 from the germline V gene are MGHRA and YSYEKL. V was shortened by 0 bases and J by 1 base, with 9 bases between the two germline ends. The CDR3 consists of 15 residues. CDR3 bases: TGCGCCAGCAGCCAAGAAGGGGGAGAGAACACTGAAGCTTTCTTT. Translation: CASSQEGGENTEAFF.

This clone was seen a few times. CDR3 in amino acids: CAIGGQENTEAFF. The CDR3 region has the DNA TGTGCCATCGGCGGACAGGAGAACACTGAAGCTTTCTTT. The chain links TRBV10-3 to TRBJ1-1; 7 nucleotides line up with TRBD1. Unmatched junction bases numbered 4, after V lost 8 bases and J lost 1 base. The germline V gene has CDR1 ENHRY and CDR2 SYGVKD. There are 13 residues in the CDR3.

This clone was counted only a few times. The V call is TRBV18, the J call TRBJ2-1; 8 bases align to TRBD2. The germline V gene encodes CDR1 KGHSH and CDR2 LQKENI. This CDR3 comprises 16 residues. Trimming removed 0 bases from V and 3 bases from J; junction bases left unmatched: 4. The DNA of the CDR3 is TGTGCCAGCTCACCACCGGCGGGGGGCTACTACAATGAGCAGTTCTTC. It encodes CASSPPAGGYYNEQFF.

This clone was counted a few times. The CDR3 coding sequence is TGCGCCAGCAGCAAGGGGACTAGCGGCAATGAGCAGTTCTTC. Amino acids: CASSKGTSGNEQFF. The genes are TRBV5-1 and TRBJ2-1; 11 bases agree with TRBD2. Germline V gene lookup returns CDR1 SGHRS and CDR2 YFSETQ. After removal of 4 bases from V and 6 bases from J, the junction contained 3 bases not matched to a gene. The CDR3 runs to 14 residues.

The rearrangement joins TRBV5-1 to TRBJ2-1, with 13 positions matching TRBD2. This CDR3 spans 16 amino acids. Trimming removed 5 bases from V and 7 bases from J; junction bases left unmatched: 9. Germline V gene data show CDR1 as SGHRS and CDR2 as YFSETQ. For the CDR3, the DNA is TGCGCCAGCAGATCGGGACTAGCGGGATTTGGAAATGAGCAGTTCTTC. This translates into CASRSGLAGFGNEQFF.

This chain connects TRBV5-4 to TRBJ2-1, with 7 bases aligning to TRBD1. After removal of 0 bases from V and 1 base from J, the junction contained 1 base not matched to a gene. Germline V gene data show CDR1 as SGHNT and CDR2 as YYREEE (reference sequence). CDR3 size: 15 residues. CDR3 amino acids: CASSLAQGSYNEQFF. CDR3 nucleotide sequence: TGTGCCAGCAGCTTGGCACAGGGGTCCTACAATGAGCAGTTCTTC. The full variable domain, its missing parts supplied by reference TRBV5-4 and TRBJ2-1, is ETGVTQSPTHLIKTRGQQVTLRCSSQSGHNTVSWYQQALGQGPQFIFQYYREEENGRGNFPPRFSGLQFPNYSSELNVNALELDDSALYLCASSLAQGSYNEQFFGPGTRLTVL.

This chain uses TRBV6-6 with TRBJ1-1; D is uncertain. The length of the CDR3 is 14 residues. CDR1 and CDR2 (germline): MNHNY, SVGAGI (reference sequence). The V and J ends lost 0 bases and 1 base respectively, with 6 bases between them. The CDR3 loop is CASSYSPGNTEAFF. CDR3 nucleotides: TGTGCCAGCAGTTACTCCCCGGGGAACACTGAAGCTTTCTTT.

V usage is TRBV28 and J usage is TRBJ2-6; 7 bases agree with TRBD1. The CDR3 runs 15 residues. Trimming cost V 6 bases and J 1 base; bases outside gene matches: 3. Looked up from germline, CDR1 is MDHEN and CDR2 is SYDVKM. The CDR3 sequence is CASRTGTSGANVLTF. CDR3 bases: TGTGCCAGCAGGACAGGGACGTCTGGGGCCAACGTCCTGACTTTC.

This clone was picked up a small number of times. The rearrangement uses TRBV4-1 and TRBJ2-7, with 8 bases lining up with TRBD2. This CDR3 has 11 amino acids. V was pared by 4 bases and J by 12 bases, with 5 bases of the junction left unmatched. Germline V CDR1 and CDR2: MGHRA, YSYEKL. The CDR3 DNA reads as TGCGCCAGCAGCCGGCCGGCGGGGGGGTACTTC. This sequence encodes CASSRPAGGYF.

This clone occurred a few times. Other DNA sequences from this sample encode an identical CDR3 as well. The CDR3 here is CASSSDRNTEAFF. The CDR3 bases are TGTGCCAGCAGCTCAGACAGGAACACTGAAGCTTTCTTT. The chain joins TRBV7-2 to TRBJ1-1; weak D call: TRBD1 (5 bases). The length of the CDR3 is 13 residues. Deletions cut 4 bases from V and 1 base from J, with 7 bases between. Germline CDR1 SGHTA, CDR2 FQGNSA.

The chain couples TRBV9 to TRBJ1-4; possible D gene TRBD1, 5 bases. This CDR3 has 15 amino acids. Trimming cost V 4 bases and J 8 bases, with 18 bases left between them. Per germline, CDR1 SGDLS and CDR2 YYNGEE. Here the CDR3 reads CASSPSEPRGEKLFF. CDR3 coding DNA: TGTGCCAGCAGCCCCTCCGAACCTCGGGGGGAAAAACTGTTTTTT.

This clone was counted a few times. The chain has TRBV28 and TRBJ1-1; D possibly corresponds to TRBD1 (5 bases). Trimming took 5 bases from V and 1 from J, leaving 11 bases between them. Germline lookup yields CDR1 MDHEN and CDR2 SYDVKM. The CDR3 runs 14 residues. CDR3 DNA: TGTGCCAGCAGTCCACCAGACAGGAACACTGAAGCTTTCTTT. It codes for CASSPPDRNTEAFF.

V is TRBV7-9 and J is TRBJ2-3; 7 bases line up with TRBD2. The CDR3 is 15 amino acids. Germline CDR1 and CDR2: SEHNR and FQNEAQ (reference sequence). Trimming took 3 bases from V and 2 from J; bases not matched to a gene: 5. The CDR3 here is CASSFGGGDTDTQYF. In nucleotides, the CDR3 is TGTGCCAGCAGCTTTGGCGGGGGTGACACAGATACGCAGTATTTT. Combining the CDR3 with reference TRBV7-9 and TRBJ2-3 gives the whole variable domain DTGVSQNPRHKITKRGQNVTFRCDPISEHNRLYWYRQTLGQGPEFLTYFQNEAQLEKSRLLSDRFSAERPKGSFSTLEIQRTEQGDSAMYLCASSFGGGDTDTQYFGPGTRLTVL.

V and J are TRBV7-9 and TRBJ2-7, with 12 bases lining up with TRBD2. This CDR3 region has 17 residues. The V gene's germline CDR1 is SEHNR and CDR2 FQNEAQ (reference sequence). V lost 5 bases to trimming and J lost 0 bases; unmatched junction nucleotides: 8. CDR3 loop: CASSLGLAGPRSYEQYF. As DNA, the CDR3 is TGTGCCAGCAGCCTGGGACTAGCGGGCCCCCGCTCCTACGAGCAGTACTTC.

This chain uses TRBV30 with TRBJ1-2, with D maybe TRBD1 (5 bases). Between the trimmed V and J ends, which lost 4 bases and 4 bases, there was a span of 16 bases. Germline loops: CDR1 GTSNPN, CDR2 SVGIG (reference sequence). The CDR3 runs to 14 residues. The CDR3 loop reads CAWTRGPIPYGYTF. The CDR3 DNA reads TGTGCCTGGACTAGGGGCCCCATACCCTATGGCTACACCTTC. The full variable domain, completed using reference TRBV30 and TRBJ1-2, is SQTIHQWPATLVQPVGSPLSLECTVEGTSNPNLYWYRQAAGRGLQLLFYSVGIGQISSEVPQNLSASRPQDRQFILSSKKLLLSDSGFYLCAWTRGPIPYGYTFGSGTRLTVV.

This clone was seen a handful of times. V gene TRBV2 combines with J gene TRBJ1-2, with D possibly being TRBD1 (5 bases). Looked up from germline, CDR1 is SNHLY and CDR2 is FYNNEI. The CDR3 totals 15 residues. V gave up 10 bases and J gave up 3 bases, with 21 bases separating them. The CDR3 sequence: CATAGGDQGYYGYTF. CDR3 nucleotides: TGTGCCACCGCCGGCGGGGACCAAGGATACTATGGCTACACCTTC.